This is a list of T cell receptor beta chains from one sample in a study of cytomegalovirus exposure and HLA in healthy donors. Only in-frame clones appear in the TCRdb table, and some are missing; sequencing was by immunoSEQ multiplex PCR. The sample comprises over 100,000 clones, around 61% of which are singletons, and over 2% rests with the top ten. Input material: PBMCs. The receptors stem from a woman aged 30 to 39 in good health and CMV-seronegative. Both conserved end residues are part of each CDR3. A D gene is named only where the DNA matches it firmly. Not every row has a clone size; where given, it reads once, few, many or a size class.

j_gene: TRBJ1-5
d_gene: TRBD1
abundance: .
v_gene: TRBV4-3
CDR3nt: TGCGCCAGCAGCCAAGGGACAGGGAGCAATCAGCCCCAGCATTTT
CDR3aa: CASSQGTGSNQPQHF

j_gene: TRBJ1-4
d_gene: TRBD1
abundance: .
v_gene: TRBV5-3
CDR3nt: TGTGCCAGAAGCTTCAGTCGGCGACAGGGAATAGTGGAAAAACTGTTTTTT
CDR3aa: CARSFSRRQGIVEKLFF

j_gene: TRBJ1-5
d_gene: TRBD1
abundance: .
v_gene: TRBV6-1
CDR3nt: TGTGCCAGCAGGGGGGGACAGCATTCCTATCAGCCCCAGCATTTT
CDR3aa: CASRGGQHSYQPQHF

j_gene: TRBJ2-1
d_gene: TRBD2
abundance: .
v_gene: TRBV29-1
CDR3nt: TGCAGCGTCAGACTAGCGGGAGGCCGGAGCTCCTACAATGAGCAGTTCTTC
CDR3aa: CSVRLAGGRSSYNEQFF

j_gene: TRBJ1-5
d_gene: .
abundance: .
v_gene: TRBV4-1
CDR3nt: TGCGCCAGCAGCCAGACGAGGTGGGTGCAGCCCCAGCATTTT
CDR3aa: CASSQTRWVQPQHF

j_gene: TRBJ2-7
d_gene: .
abundance: .
v_gene: TRBV7-3
CDR3nt: TGTGCCAGCAGCCCAGTTGGGCAATACGAGCAGTACTTC
CDR3aa: CASSPVGQYEQYF

j_gene: TRBJ2-4
d_gene: TRBD2
abundance: .
v_gene: TRBV5-1
CDR3nt: TGCGCCAGCAGCGCCGGACTAGCGGGAGAGAACATTCAGTACTTC
CDR3aa: CASSAGLAGENIQYF

j_gene: TRBJ2-5
d_gene: TRBD2
abundance: .
v_gene: TRBV2
CDR3nt: TGTGCCAGCAGACCTAGCGGGGGAGCTTTAGAGACCCAGTACTTC
CDR3aa: CASRPSGGALETQYF

j_gene: TRBJ2-3
d_gene: TRBD1
abundance: .
v_gene: TRBV6-1
CDR3nt: TGTGCCAGCCGGACAGGTTCCCACACAGATACGCAGTATTTT
CDR3aa: CASRTGSHTDTQYF

j_gene: TRBJ1-4
d_gene: .
abundance: .
v_gene: TRBV27
CDR3nt: TGTGCCAGCGGGGGGGGGACCGAGGGGATTAATGAAAAACTGTTTTTT
CDR3aa: CASGGGTEGINEKLFF

j_gene: TRBJ2-1
d_gene: TRBD2
abundance: .
v_gene: TRBV30
CDR3nt: TGTGCCTGGAGTGCCTCTAGCGGGTTCAATGAGCAGTTCTTC
CDR3aa: CAWSASSGFNEQFF

j_gene: TRBJ2-2
d_gene: TRBD1
abundance: once
v_gene: TRBV9
CDR3nt: TGTGCCAGCAGCGTTGGGACAGTTAACACCGGGGAGCTGTTTTTT
CDR3aa: CASSVGTVNTGELFF

j_gene: TRBJ1-4
d_gene: TRBD1
abundance: few
v_gene: TRBV2
CDR3nt: TGTGCCAGCACAGGGGGCCCAGATGAAAAACTGTTTTTT
CDR3aa: CASTGGPDEKLFF

j_gene: TRBJ1-1
d_gene: .
abundance: .
v_gene: TRBV28
CDR3nt: TGTGCCAGCAGCATTACCAGGGGTTTTGAAGCTTTCTTT
CDR3aa: CASSITRGFEAFF

j_gene: TRBJ1-1
d_gene: .
abundance: .
v_gene: TRBV28
CDR3nt: TGTGCCAGCAGTTTAGGACACAGAAACACTGAAGCTTTCTTT
CDR3aa: CASSLGHRNTEAFF

j_gene: TRBJ2-1
d_gene: TRBD2
abundance: .
v_gene: TRBV9
CDR3nt: TGTGCCAGCAGAGCTAGCGGAAGCTCCTACAATGAGCAGTTCTTC
CDR3aa: CASRASGSSYNEQFF

j_gene: TRBJ2-7
d_gene: TRBD1
abundance: .
v_gene: TRBV7-8
CDR3nt: TGTGCCAGCAGCTTACAGGGGGCTAAGTACGAGCAGTACTTC
CDR3aa: CASSLQGAKYEQYF

j_gene: TRBJ2-1
d_gene: TRBD2
abundance: .
v_gene: TRBV6-4
CDR3nt: TGTGCCAGCAGACCCCTAGCGGGGGATTACAATGAGCAGTTCTTC
CDR3aa: CASRPLAGDYNEQFF

j_gene: TRBJ2-1
d_gene: TRBD2
abundance: .
v_gene: TRBV12-5
CDR3nt: TGTGCTAGTGGTTTGTCAGGGACTAGCGGGAGAGGCGAGCAGTTCTTC
CDR3aa: CASGLSGTSGRGEQFF

j_gene: TRBJ2-1
d_gene: .
abundance: .
v_gene: TRBV5-1
CDR3nt: TGCGCCAGCAGCTTGGCGGCGGGAACCTACAATGAGCAGTTCTTC
CDR3aa: CASSLAAGTYNEQFF

j_gene: TRBJ2-1
d_gene: TRBD2
abundance: .
v_gene: TRBV7-2
CDR3nt: TGTGCCAGCAGCTTAGGGCTAGCGGGAGTTTTCTTC
CDR3aa: CASSLGLAGVFF

j_gene: TRBJ2-1
d_gene: .
abundance: .
v_gene: TRBV27
CDR3nt: TGTGCCAGCAGTTTAGGGCGTTTCGGCAATGAGCAGTTCTTC
CDR3aa: CASSLGRFGNEQFF

j_gene: TRBJ2-5
d_gene: .
abundance: .
v_gene: TRBV27
CDR3nt: TGTGCCAGCAGTTTATCTTTTGGGGCAGCTCAAGAGACCCAGTACTTC
CDR3aa: CASSLSFGAAQETQYF

j_gene: TRBJ1-1
d_gene: .
abundance: few
v_gene: TRBV2
CDR3nt: TGTGCCAGCACCCTTTACGGGGAGAACACTGAAGCTTTCTTT
CDR3aa: CASTLYGENTEAFF

j_gene: TRBJ2-7
d_gene: .
abundance: few
v_gene: TRBV9
CDR3nt: TGTGCCAGCAGCGGATATTTCCAGGCCGAGCAGTACTTC
CDR3aa: CASSGYFQAEQYF

j_gene: TRBJ2-7
d_gene: TRBD1
abundance: .
v_gene: TRBV27
CDR3nt: TGTGCCAGCAGTTTGTACCCGGGACAGGGCTACGAGCAGTACTTC
CDR3aa: CASSLYPGQGYEQYF

j_gene: TRBJ1-2
d_gene: .
abundance: .
v_gene: TRBV28
CDR3nt: TGTGCCAGCACCTCCAACTATGGCTACACCTTC
CDR3aa: CASTSNYGYTF

j_gene: TRBJ2-3
d_gene: .
abundance: .
v_gene: TRBV2
CDR3nt: TGTGCCAGCACTACAGGGATTGTAGATACGCAGTATTTT
CDR3aa: CASTTGIVDTQYF

j_gene: TRBJ2-1
d_gene: TRBD2
abundance: .
v_gene: TRBV4-1
CDR3nt: TGCGCCAGCAGCCAAGGACTAGCGGACAATGAGCAGTTCTTC
CDR3aa: CASSQGLADNEQFF

j_gene: TRBJ1-2
d_gene: .
abundance: .
v_gene: TRBV9
CDR3nt: TGTGCCAGCAGCGTAGAGGTCAGGACAAACTATGGCTACACCTTC
CDR3aa: CASSVEVRTNYGYTF

j_gene: TRBJ1-5
d_gene: .
abundance: once
v_gene: TRBV6-1
CDR3nt: TGTGCCAGCAGGGGGGCAGCGGGGGGTCAGCCCCAGCATTTT
CDR3aa: CASRGAAGGQPQHF

j_gene: TRBJ2-7
d_gene: .
abundance: few
v_gene: TRBV2
CDR3nt: TGTGCCAGCAAGTTAACTTCCTACGAGCAGTACTTC
CDR3aa: CASKLTSYEQYF

j_gene: TRBJ2-1
d_gene: TRBD2
abundance: few
v_gene: TRBV19
CDR3nt: TGTGCCAGTAGTATCAGCGGGGGGTGGGCTAGCGGATACAATGAGCAGTTCTTC
CDR3aa: CASSISGGWASGYNEQFF

j_gene: TRBJ2-2
d_gene: TRBD1
abundance: .
v_gene: TRBV6-4
CDR3nt: TGTGCCAGCAGTGACTCGGGACAGGGCACCGGGGAGCTGTTTTTT
CDR3aa: CASSDSGQGTGELFF

j_gene: TRBJ2-5
d_gene: TRBD1
abundance: .
v_gene: TRBV29-1
CDR3nt: TGCAGCGTTGAAGTTCGGACAGGGAGAGAGACCCAGTACTTC
CDR3aa: CSVEVRTGRETQYF

j_gene: TRBJ2-2
d_gene: TRBD1
abundance: few
v_gene: TRBV5-4
CDR3nt: TGTGCCAGCAGCTTGGGCGCCGGGACAGGGAACACCGGGGAGCTGTTTTTT
CDR3aa: CASSLGAGTGNTGELFF

j_gene: TRBJ1-1
d_gene: .
abundance: .
v_gene: TRBV30
CDR3nt: TGTGCCTGGAGTGGTTGGACAGAGAACACTGAAGCTTTCTTT
CDR3aa: CAWSGWTENTEAFF

j_gene: TRBJ2-1
d_gene: .
abundance: once
v_gene: TRBV9
CDR3nt: TGTGCCAGCAGCGCCCCGGGGGTAGCGGAGTCCTACAATGAGCAGTTCTTC
CDR3aa: CASSAPGVAESYNEQFF

j_gene: TRBJ2-1
d_gene: TRBD2
abundance: few
v_gene: TRBV10-3
CDR3nt: TGTGCCATCAGTGCAAAGACTAGCGTCGGGACTGAGCAGTTCTTC
CDR3aa: CAISAKTSVGTEQFF

j_gene: TRBJ2-3
d_gene: TRBD2
abundance: few
v_gene: TRBV19
CDR3nt: TGTGCCAGTAGTATAGATCCGGGACTAGCGGGAGCAGATACGCAGTATTTT
CDR3aa: CASSIDPGLAGADTQYF

j_gene: TRBJ1-2
d_gene: TRBD1
abundance: few
v_gene: TRBV6-5
CDR3nt: TGTGCCAGCAGTTACCAAGGGGACAGGGAAAACTATGGCTACACCTTC
CDR3aa: CASSYQGDRENYGYTF

j_gene: TRBJ1-1
d_gene: TRBD1
abundance: .
v_gene: TRBV6-5
CDR3nt: TGTGCCAGCAGTTACGAGGGGGCTATAGCTTTCTTT
CDR3aa: CASSYEGAIAFF

j_gene: TRBJ1-2
d_gene: TRBD1
abundance: .
v_gene: TRBV28
CDR3nt: TGTGCCAGCAGTTTGCATACAGGGGGTGGCTACACCTTC
CDR3aa: CASSLHTGGGYTF

j_gene: TRBJ2-7
d_gene: TRBD1
abundance: .
v_gene: TRBV11-2
CDR3nt: TGTGCCAGCAGTTTTTCCGGGACACAGGGGGAGCAGTACTTC
CDR3aa: CASSFSGTQGEQYF

j_gene: TRBJ2-7
d_gene: TRBD2
abundance: .
v_gene: TRBV28
CDR3nt: TGTGCCAGCAGTTTTCATAGACTAGCTATACCGAGTGGCGAGCAGTACTTC
CDR3aa: CASSFHRLAIPSGEQYF

j_gene: TRBJ2-1
d_gene: .
abundance: few
v_gene: TRBV15
CDR3nt: TGTGCCACCAGCCCATATCAGTACAATGAGCAGTTCTTC
CDR3aa: CATSPYQYNEQFF

j_gene: TRBJ1-3
d_gene: .
abundance: few
v_gene: TRBV5-1
CDR3nt: TGCGCCAGCAGCTTGGTTCCAGGGGAGACCATATATTTT
CDR3aa: CASSLVPGETIYF

j_gene: TRBJ2-3
d_gene: .
abundance: .
v_gene: TRBV11-1
CDR3nt: TGTGCCAGCAGCACTCGGGACACCTTCTCAGATACGCAGTATTTT
CDR3aa: CASSTRDTFSDTQYF

j_gene: TRBJ2-2
d_gene: .
abundance: .
v_gene: TRBV27
CDR3nt: TGTGCCAGCAGACATAACACCGGGGAGCTGTTTTTT
CDR3aa: CASRHNTGELFF

j_gene: TRBJ2-1
d_gene: TRBD1
abundance: few
v_gene: TRBV27
CDR3nt: TGTGCCAGCAGTACCCGAAGACAGGGATTCTACAATGAGCAGTTCTTC
CDR3aa: CASSTRRQGFYNEQFF